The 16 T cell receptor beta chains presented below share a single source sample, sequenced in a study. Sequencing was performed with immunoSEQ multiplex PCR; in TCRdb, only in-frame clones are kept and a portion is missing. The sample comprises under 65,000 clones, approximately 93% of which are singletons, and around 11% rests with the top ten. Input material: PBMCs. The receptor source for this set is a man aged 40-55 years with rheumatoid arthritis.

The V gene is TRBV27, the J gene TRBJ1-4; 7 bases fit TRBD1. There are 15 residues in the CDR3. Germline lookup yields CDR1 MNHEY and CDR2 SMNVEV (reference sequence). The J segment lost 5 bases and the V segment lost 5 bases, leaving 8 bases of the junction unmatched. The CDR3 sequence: CASSQTGVWNEKLFF. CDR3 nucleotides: TGTGCCAGCAGTCAAACAGGGGTTTGGAATGAAAAACTGTTTTTT.

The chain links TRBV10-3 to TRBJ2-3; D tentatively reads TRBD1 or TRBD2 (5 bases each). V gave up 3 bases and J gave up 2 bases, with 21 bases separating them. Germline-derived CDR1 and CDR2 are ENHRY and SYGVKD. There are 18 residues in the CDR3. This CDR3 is CAISEPSGQEEYTDTQYF. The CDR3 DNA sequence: TGTGCCATCAGTGAACCCTCGGGGCAGGAAGAATACACAGATACGCAGTATTTT.

The CDR3 nucleotides read TGTGCCAGCAGACCCACAGGACTCTACCACGAGCAGTACTTC. Translated: CASRPTGLYHEQYF. The chain recombines TRBV6-5 with TRBJ2-7, with D perhaps matching TRBD1 or TRBD2 (5 bases each). The germline V gene has CDR1 MNHEY and CDR2 SVGAGI. The CDR3 runs to 14 residues. Trimming removed 6 bases at V and 5 bases at J, with 17 bases between.

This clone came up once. CDR3 in amino acids: CASSSGTGNGYTF. In DNA, the CDR3 is TGTGCCAGCAGCTCAGGGACGGGTAATGGCTACACCTTC. The chain has TRBV7-9 and TRBJ1-2, with a possible D match to TRBD1 (5 bases). The CDR3 runs 13 residues. Germline V gives CDR1 SEHNR, CDR2 FQNEAQ (reference sequence). The V and J ends lost 4 bases and 6 bases respectively, with 12 bases between them.

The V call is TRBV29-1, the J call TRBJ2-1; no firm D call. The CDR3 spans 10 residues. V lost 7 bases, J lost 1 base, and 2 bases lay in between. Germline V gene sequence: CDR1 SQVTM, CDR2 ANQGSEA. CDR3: CSASYNEQFF. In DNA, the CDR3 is TGCAGCGCATCCTACAATGAGCAGTTCTTC.

CDR3 coding DNA: TGTGCCAGCAGTTTATCGTTTAGCGGGAACTACAATGAGCAGTTCTTC. It yields the protein CASSLSFSGNYNEQFF. This chain uses TRBV27 with TRBJ2-1; 8 positions match TRBD2. Trimming removed 0 bases from V and 3 bases from J; junction bases left unmatched: 4. Germline V CDR1 and CDR2: MNHEY, SMNVEV (reference sequence). The CDR3 is made up of 16 amino acids.

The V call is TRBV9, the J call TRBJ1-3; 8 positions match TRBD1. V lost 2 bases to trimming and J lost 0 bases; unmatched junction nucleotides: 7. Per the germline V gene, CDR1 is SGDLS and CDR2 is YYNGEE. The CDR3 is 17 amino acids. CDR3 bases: TGTGCCAGCAGCGTCTCCGGGACAGGTCTCTCTGGAAACACCATATATTTT. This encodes CASSVSGTGLSGNTIYF.

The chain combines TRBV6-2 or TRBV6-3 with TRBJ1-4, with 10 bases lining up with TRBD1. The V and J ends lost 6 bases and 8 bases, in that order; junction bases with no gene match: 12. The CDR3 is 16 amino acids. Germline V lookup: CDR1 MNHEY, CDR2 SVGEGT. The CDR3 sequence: CASSPGTGVSREKLFF. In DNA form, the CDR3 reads TGTGCCAGCAGCCCTGGGACAGGGGTCAGTCGGGAAAAACTGTTTTTT.

The CDR3 DNA follows: TGTGCCAGCAGGACCGTAGGGGGCACGTCGAATGAGCAGTTCTTC. Encoded protein: CASRTVGGTSNEQFF. The chain carries TRBV6-5 and TRBJ2-1; TRBD1 matches at 7 bases. Germline V gives CDR1 MNHEY, CDR2 SVGAGI. The J segment lost 7 bases and the V segment lost 6 bases, leaving 12 bases of the junction unmatched. This CDR3 has 15 residues.

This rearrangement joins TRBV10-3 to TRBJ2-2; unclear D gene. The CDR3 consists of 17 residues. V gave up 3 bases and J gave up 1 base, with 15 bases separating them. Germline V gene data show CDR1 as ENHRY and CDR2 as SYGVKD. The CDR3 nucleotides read TGTGCCATCAGTGACCCGCAGTTCTCGATGAACACCGGGGAGCTGTTTTTT. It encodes CAISDPQFSMNTGELFF.

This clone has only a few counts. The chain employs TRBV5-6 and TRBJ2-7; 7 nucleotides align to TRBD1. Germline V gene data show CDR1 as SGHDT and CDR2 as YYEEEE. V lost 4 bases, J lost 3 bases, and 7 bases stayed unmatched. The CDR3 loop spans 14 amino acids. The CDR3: CASSPGQAIYEQYF. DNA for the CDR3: TGTGCCAGCAGCCCCGGACAGGCGATCTACGAGCAGTACTTC.

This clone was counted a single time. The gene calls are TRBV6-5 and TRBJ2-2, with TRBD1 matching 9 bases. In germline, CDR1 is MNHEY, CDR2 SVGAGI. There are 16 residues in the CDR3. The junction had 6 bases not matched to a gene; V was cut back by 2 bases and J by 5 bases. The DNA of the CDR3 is TGTGCCAGCAGTTACCCTGGGACAGGGAGGACCGGGGAGCTGTTTTTT. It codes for CASSYPGTGRTGELFF.

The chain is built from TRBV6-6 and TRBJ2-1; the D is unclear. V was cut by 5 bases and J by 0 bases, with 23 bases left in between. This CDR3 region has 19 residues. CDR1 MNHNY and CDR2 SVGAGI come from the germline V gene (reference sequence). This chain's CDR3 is CASSPDPTAGASSYNEQFF. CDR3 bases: TGTGCCAGCAGTCCAGACCCTACCGCTGGTGCGAGCTCCTACAATGAGCAGTTCTTC.

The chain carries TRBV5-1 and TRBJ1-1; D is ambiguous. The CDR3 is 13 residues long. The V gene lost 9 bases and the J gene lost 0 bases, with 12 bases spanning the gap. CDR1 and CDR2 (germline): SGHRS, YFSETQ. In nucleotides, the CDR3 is TGCGCCACCAAAAGGGAAATGAACACTGAAGCTTTCTTT. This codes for CATKREMNTEAFF.

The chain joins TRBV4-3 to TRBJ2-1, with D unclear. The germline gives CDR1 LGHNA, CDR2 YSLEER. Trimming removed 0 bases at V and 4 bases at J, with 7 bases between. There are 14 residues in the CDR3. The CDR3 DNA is TGCGCCAGCAGCCAAGAGGGGATATACAATGAGCAGTTCTTC. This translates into CASSQEGIYNEQFF.

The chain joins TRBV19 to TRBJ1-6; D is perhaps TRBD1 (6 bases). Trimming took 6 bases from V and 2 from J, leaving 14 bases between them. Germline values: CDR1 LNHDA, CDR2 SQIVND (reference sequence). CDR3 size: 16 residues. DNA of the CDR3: TGTGCCAGTAGCTCGACCGGGACACCCTATAATTCACCCCTCCACTTT. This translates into CASSSTGTPYNSPLHF.